This TCR beta chain was recovered during a study of T cell responses to AZD1222 COVID-19 vaccine. CDR1 and CDR2 (germline): SGHTA, FQGNSA. V dropped 1 base and J dropped 2 bases, with 9 bases sitting between them. The CDR3 contains 14 residues. Concerning this clone itself: Its matching antigen is unknown.

Measured with immunoSEQ multiplex PCR; TCRdb has only the in-frame clones, and not every one. The sample lists about 180,000 clones; around 88% were seen once. Overall study findings and caveats: Once two AZD1222 doses were given, Spike-specific TCR breadth and depth went up. The repertoires were collected only after the peak T cell response.

Sequenced material: peripheral blood, taken on day 0 of AZD1222 vaccination. The chain employs TRBV7-2 and TRBJ2-7; a possible D gene is TRBD1 (5 bases). The clonotype was recovered from an adult in good health. The CDR3 bases are TGTGCCAGCAGCTTAGAAGGGGATACCTACGAGCAGTACTTC. It codes for CASSLEGDTYEQYF. Full variable domain (remainder filled in from reference TRBV7-2 and TRBJ2-7): GAGVSQSPSNKVTEKGKDVELRCDPISGHTALYWYRQSLGQGLEFLIYFQGNSAPDKSGLPSDRFSAERTGGSVSTLTIQRTQQEDSAVYLCASSLEGDTYEQYFGPGTRLTVT.